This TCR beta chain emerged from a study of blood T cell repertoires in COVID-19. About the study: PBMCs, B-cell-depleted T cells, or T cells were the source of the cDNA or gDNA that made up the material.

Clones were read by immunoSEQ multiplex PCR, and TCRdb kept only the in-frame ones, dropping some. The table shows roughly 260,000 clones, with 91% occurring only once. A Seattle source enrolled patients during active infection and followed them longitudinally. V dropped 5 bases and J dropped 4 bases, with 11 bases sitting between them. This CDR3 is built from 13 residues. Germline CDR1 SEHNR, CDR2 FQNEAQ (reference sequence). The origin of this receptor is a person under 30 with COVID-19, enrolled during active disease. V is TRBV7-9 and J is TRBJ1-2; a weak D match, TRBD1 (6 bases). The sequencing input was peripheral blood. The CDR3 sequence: CASSVQGPYGYTF. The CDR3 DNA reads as TGTGCCAGCAGCGTTCAGGGGCCCTATGGCTACACCTTC.